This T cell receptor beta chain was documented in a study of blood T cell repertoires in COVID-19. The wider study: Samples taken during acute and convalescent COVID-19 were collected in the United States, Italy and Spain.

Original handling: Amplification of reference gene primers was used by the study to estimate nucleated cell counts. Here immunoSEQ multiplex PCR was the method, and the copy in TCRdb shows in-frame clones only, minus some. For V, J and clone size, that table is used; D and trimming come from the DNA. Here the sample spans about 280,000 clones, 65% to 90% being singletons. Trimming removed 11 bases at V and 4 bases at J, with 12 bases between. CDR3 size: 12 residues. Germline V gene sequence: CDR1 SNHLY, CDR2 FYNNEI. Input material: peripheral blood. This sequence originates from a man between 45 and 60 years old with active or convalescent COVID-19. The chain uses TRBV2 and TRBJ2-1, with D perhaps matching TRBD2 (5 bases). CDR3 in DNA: TGTGCCGTCGGAAGGGAGTACAATGAGCAGTTCTTC. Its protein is CAVGREYNEQFF.